A selection of T cell receptor beta chains follows, all from one sample in a study of blood T cell repertoires in COVID-19. The table came from immunoSEQ multiplex PCR; TCRdb's copy has only in-frame clones and leaves some out. The sample has fewer than 50,000 clones, more than 80% seen once; the top ten hold around 0.34%. Sequenced sample: peripheral blood. Source of these receptors: a man aged 45 to 65 with COVID-19, enrolled during active disease. The conserved cysteine and the conserved F or W are not part of the CDR3 here. Fields, in order: V gene, CDR3 protein.

V: TRBV18
CDR3: ASSPLQEMGEKLF

V: TRBV5-1
CDR3: ASRRVAPGYEQY

V: TRBV28
CDR3: AGSSGRTYEQY

V: TRBV19
CDR3: ASSMQALAQGETNEKLF

V: TRBV29-1
CDR3: SLTGYETQY

V: TRBV10-3
CDR3: AIRPRDKPEEAF

V: TRBV19
CDR3: ASRNPPGRASGNTIY

V: TRBV7-2
CDR3: ASSSSPSVTGAYEQY

V: TRBV5-1
CDR3: ASSLASGGNYGYT

V: TRBV5-1
CDR3: ASSPRTSSGETQY

V: TRBV13
CDR3: ASSLDRLASSYEQY

V: TRBV9
CDR3: ASSATPNQPQH

V: TRBV5-4
CDR3: ASSLARTSSYNEQF

V: TRBV28
CDR3: ASSSFTGSAQPQH

V: TRBV4-1
CDR3: ASSQGGLAGPYEQY

V: TRBV6-1
CDR3: ASSEATAGTEAF

V: TRBV5-1
CDR3: ASSEGTGGAIHEQY

V: TRBV24-1
CDR3: ATSDPRGPDTQY

V: TRBV29-1
CDR3: SVAMAGVTEAF

V: TRBV5-1
CDR3: ASSLVLAGNLYNEQF

V: TRBV29-1
CDR3: SASHRDRGAEQY

V: TRBV7-2
CDR3: ASSLVAGENIQY